This TCR beta chain was observed in a study of regulatory T cells in long-lasting Graves disease. Study-level points and caveats: Few sampled subjects may have lowered accuracy. There was favoring of TRBV28, TRBJ1-2 and TRBJ2-5 in persistent disease.

Germline V gene sequence: CDR1 LGHNT, CDR2 FRNRAP. The CDR3 contains 14 residues. V gave up 10 bases and J gave up 6 bases, with 20 bases separating them. In its sample, this clonotype was seen many times. The antigen is not known. Building of the TCR beta libraries involved iRepertoire HTBI primers and Arm-PCR of CDR3 regions. TCRdb called the multiplex PCR reads again in MiXCR, with one record for every CDR3 protein. The data contain 300,000 to 400,000 distinct CDR3 sequences, about 18% of them seen just once; the ten biggest clones take up about 40%. Time point defined: newly diagnosed GD, antithyroid drugs for less than 3 months. After RNA was extracted from PBMCs, the TCR library was made from it.

The receptor comes from a female donor with Graves disease. The rearrangement uses TRBV12-5 and TRBJ2-3; D is perhaps TRBD2 (6 bases). The sample consisted of peripheral blood mononuclear cells (PBMCs), taken at new diagnosis, from a patient treated with antithyroid drugs. The CDR3 protein is CATTRGGSGDTQYF. The CDR3 bases are TGTGCTACCACCCGGGGAGGCTCGGGGGATACGCAGTATTTT.